This T cell receptor beta chain emerged from a study of early T cells in non-severe SARS-CoV-2 infection. Study-level information: The authors sequenced bulk RNA from unsorted whole blood, leaving chains unpaired.

This clonotype showed up just a few times. Researchers tagged individual cDNA molecules with unique molecular identifiers. A single record per CDR3 protein comes from TCRdb applying MiXCR to the 5' RACE reads. Among more than 95,000 distinct CDR3 sequences, under 15% were seen once, and the ten largest hold 20% to 25%. Germline lookup yields CDR1 SGHNT and CDR2 YYREEE (reference sequence). V was pared by 3 bases and J by 5 bases, with 9 bases of the junction left unmatched. The CDR3 runs to 15 residues. The chain employs TRBV5-4 and TRBJ2-7; 9 bases are shared with TRBD1. Sequenced input: whole blood. This sequence was found in an adult who was a healthcare worker with PCR-confirmed SARS-CoV-2 infection or an uninfected control (not recorded which). As DNA, the CDR3 is TGTGCCAGCAGCTCCCTGGACAGGGGACAGGACGAGCAGTACTTC. It is translated as CASSSLDRGQDEQYF.